This TCR beta chain is from a study of cytomegalovirus exposure and HLA in healthy donors (dated by TCRdb to about 2017). Notes on the research overall: In an earlier analysis of 550 to 750 of the donors, 250 to 350 Gb of sequence data and 90 million to 120 million unique TCR beta sequences from 150 million to 200 million T cells were reported. A later genetic analysis took genome-wide SNP genotypes for about 65% of the 666 donors and used that subset as a discovery cohort. Roughly 300 gigabases of sequencing data and 91 million or so unique TCR sequences made up an early release that covered approximately 700 HLA-typed donors. To decide whether each TCR beta V gene segment behaved as functional or pseudogenic, an earlier analysis of 587 of the donors relied on high-throughput TCR beta sequencing. The later analysis used no new phenotypic data to find candidate immune exposures, relying instead on TCR beta sequences and their occurrence across donors. All discovery cohort repertoires had been generated on a single sequencing platform. Along with the roughly 610-subject first cohort, a separate validation cohort of 120 different subjects was used. On average, around 200,000 unique TCR beta nucleotide sequences were sequenced per donor among some 430 genotyped donors of the cohort, with 15% to 20% of those sequences being non-productive. A later analysis re-examined previously published TCR beta repertoires from 600 to 700 donors and added high-resolution HLA genotyping to investigate patterns of TCR occurrence. The aim of the study was to test whether cataloging public T cell receptors could identify signatures of past pathogen exposure. HLA typing included class I and class II loci at four-digit resolution. Of the roughly 390 genotyped donors, approximately 83% fell in the genetic ancestry cluster associated with self-reported Caucasian donors. The study used immunosequencing to profile the T cell repertoires of approximately 690 subjects and linked those repertoires to cytomegalovirus serostatus. The number of donors typed differed by locus, with 629-630 for A, B, C, DRB1 and DQB1, roughly 520 for DQA1, 600 to 610 for DPA1, and roughly 450 for DPB1. The study combined high-throughput TCR immunosequencing, statistical association of individual TCRs with disease status, and machine learning to predict cytomegalovirus infection status. Donor age, sex, ethnicity and CMV serostatus were compiled alongside the repertoire data. Because of strong linkage in the cohort, roughly five DR-DQ haplotypes were treated as single units for association and clustering.

As to this clone: Its antigen remains unidentified. Within one base of it there is no much larger clone, and no base qualities were kept.

Libraries were constructed by the immunoSEQ multiplex PCR assay. A mixture of 60 forward primers for TCR Vbeta segments and 13 reverse primers for TCR Jbeta segments was used in the multiplex PCR. The CDR3 region of rearranged TCR beta genes was amplified from genomic DNA by a multiplex PCR assay. Amplified TCR beta libraries were sequenced as 87-base-pair reads on the Illumina HiSeq System. Per the authors' processing: A later analysis counted tens of millions of unique TCR beta chains across the 550 to 750 repertoires, and about 10 million of these chains were shared by at least two donors. A nearest-neighbor algorithm error-corrected the raw reads and collapsed the reads into unique sequences, merging closely related sequences to remove PCR and sequencing errors. Alignment of CDR3 sequences to IMGT reference sequences was used to assign V, D and J gene segments. Each retained sequence needed at least a six-nucleotide match to both a V gene segment and a J gene segment. Rearrangements were classified as productive when the CDR3 lacked stop codons and remained in frame with V and J, and all other rearrangements were classified as non-productive. CDR3 was defined according to IMGT convention as the region running from the second conserved V-encoded cysteine to the conserved J-encoded phenylalanine. The earlier analysis of approximately 590 of the donors excluded any sequence lacking an unambiguous match to a single V gene segment. In an earlier analysis of approximately 560 of the donors, a V segment was called functional when productive rearrangements were above 56.7%, and segregating when the standard deviation between donors exceeded 5%. To diagnose cytomegalovirus status from the catalog of TCR beta chain sequences, a statistical classification framework was built. V and J gene assignment, in a later analysis, came from comparing TCR nucleotide sequences with IMGT/GENE-DB human TR gene sequences. The TCRdist pipeline was used in a later analysis to assign CDR3 sequences and most-parsimonious VDJ recombination scenarios. In a later analysis, each TCR beta chain was defined by its CDR3 amino acid sequence together with its V-gene family, and reads without a unique V-gene family were excluded. In a later analysis, 500 to 700 highly shared, low-generation-probability nucleotide sequences were removed to address suspected cross-contamination and a sequencing artifact. In a later analysis, a clonal expansion index for each public chain was calculated from normalized within-repertoire ranks of inferred template counts. In a later analysis, generation probabilities were computed with a VDJ recombination model fitted to out-of-frame rearrangements, and the resulting probabilities were checked against IGoR. A later analysis scored TCR-TCR, TCR-HLA and TCR-CMV co-occurrence with hypergeometric tests, applying a repertoire-size bias correction to TCR pairs. A later analysis estimated false discovery rates by permuting HLA or CMV assignments 20 times. In a later analysis, co-occurring TCRs were grouped using DBSCAN, with TCRdist sequence similarity added in when clustering inside HLA-allele-positive subsets. Repertoires with fewer than 30,000 or more than 120,000 public chains were left out of co-occurrence clustering, as were a handful of repertoires with anomalous nucleotide sharing. TCRdb stores this immuneACCESS table with in-frame sequences only. Part of the clones is absent; in the studies checked, under half of the shortfall reflects unresolved V genes, and no reason is known for the rest. The V and J calls and clone size are taken from that table; D and trimming were inferred from the DNA. The sample table records about 160,000 clones; roughly 82% of these occur just once. Over 8.5% of the sample belongs to the ten largest clones.

What the work shows at the level of the full study, not this receptor alone: The study gave a list of 150 to 200 TCR beta chains associated with cytomegalovirus. Compared with the roughly 670-donor mean, donors in an Asian-associated ancestry cluster had fewer N-insertions in productive TCRs, according to a later genetic analysis. The presence/absence analyses assumed that sequencing depth was roughly uniform across donors, and that assumption may not be true. The classifier was reported to diagnose cytomegalovirus status with high specificity and sensitivity in both the original and validation cohorts. In a later analysis, the rate of TCR association differed among HLA loci, with DRB1 alleles having the most associated TCRs and HLA-C alleles having the fewest. In a later analysis, several top co-occurrence clusters were reported to appear linked to parvovirus B19, influenza, CMV and Epstein-Barr virus. Linkage disequilibrium might explain the correlated functional status among segregating V segments, but an unknown experimental factor could not be ruled out. In this cohort, only TCR beta chains were sequenced, and detectable features were limited by the absence of alpha or paired-chain data. In vitro tests confirmed that three of the cytomegalovirus-associated TCR beta chains recognize cytomegalovirus antigens. A later analysis found that HLA-associated TCR beta chains were more clonally expanded and had lower generation probabilities than equally common non-associated chains. An earlier analysis of approximately 500 of the donors showed that most TCR beta V segments appeared in productive rearrangements either about 87% or about 30% of the time, which broadly matched IMGT annotations. Because HLA typing was missing for some donors at each locus, association tests included only the typed subset. A later analysis associated 15,000 to 20,000 TCR beta sequences with specific HLA alleles at a false discovery rate of 0.05. A further reported finding was that TCR beta sequences accurately predicted the HLA-A and HLA-B alleles for most subjects in the first cohort. For the cohort, immune exposure information was limited to CMV serostatus. While some public TCRs were present in many individuals, most TCR sequences turned up only very rarely across donors. A cluster of highly shared sequence variants was judged likely to represent a technical artifact of the sequencing pipeline. In a later analysis, most CMV-associated TCR beta chains were found to appear HLA-restricted, with HLA associations seemingly driven largely by CMV exposure. In a later genetic analysis, a missense DCLRE1C variant was associated with V-gene and J-gene trimming of TCR beta chains, and the association was replicated in an independent cohort. The authors suggested that the approach could potentially be generalized to other disease states and immunological phenotypes. Because counts were too low, fewer than 20 rarely observed V segments, including chromosome 9 orphons, were excluded from the earlier analysis of several hundred of the donors. When HLA alleles, especially DR and DQ, strongly co-occurred, TCR associations were difficult to assign to individual alleles. Because the 87-base-pair reads could not distinguish some IMGT-functional V segments, including TRBV6-2 and TRBV6-3, those segments were excluded.

The cohort comprised some 700 healthy bone marrow donors. At the time of sampling, all cohort members were nominally healthy, though unrecorded immune exposures were likely present. The donor was CMV seropositive and belonged to the group of around 300 seropositive cohort members. A peripheral blood sample was provided by each donor, and peripheral blood mononuclear cells were used for TCR beta sequencing. Genomic DNA extraction from the blood cell samples was performed with the Qiagen DNeasy Blood Extraction Kit. Trimming takes 3 bases from V and 8 bases from J, and the germline ends sit 13 bases apart. Reading from cysteine to phenylalanine, the CDR3 counts 13 amino acids. The only DNA kept is the CDR3, 39 bases in frame from the first base. The CDR1 and CDR2 encoded by the germline V gene are SGHTA and FQGNSA.

The chain was built from TRBV7-2 and TRBJ1-2; perhaps TRBD1 is the D gene, with 6 bases matching. What was sequenced was PBMCs. The receptor was derived from a man aged 45 to 65 in good health and CMV-seropositive. The sequenced DNA: TGTGCCAGCAGCTTCTCAGGGGCAGAGGGCTACACCTTC. It translates as CASSFSGAEGYTF.